This record looks at one T cell receptor beta chain sequence and its context. The antigen is not known. The record originates from a study of radiation and T cells in renal cell carcinoma. Study findings and constraints: In blood, top tumor clones expanded by 2 weeks, shrinking by 4.

The table came from immunoSEQ multiplex PCR; TCRdb's copy has only in-frame clones and leaves some out. The sample contains several thousand clones, about three fifths of which appear only once. This CDR3 comprises 13 residues. The germline V gene encodes CDR1 SGDLS and CDR2 YYNGEE. V dropped 0 bases and J dropped 1 base, with 4 bases sitting between them. Stated treatment: 15 Gy SBRT to primary tumor, nephrectomy 4 weeks later. Clear cell pathology was present in this patient's renal cell carcinoma. The TCR comes from a man aged 55 to 70 with renal cell carcinoma. Sequencing used tumor tissue, obtained from a patient whose treatment included radiotherapy and nephrectomy. V is TRBV9 and J is TRBJ1-1; D is uncertain. DNA of the CDR3: TGTGCCAGCAGCGTAGCTACGAACACTGAAGCTTTCTTT. This translates into CASSVATNTEAFF.